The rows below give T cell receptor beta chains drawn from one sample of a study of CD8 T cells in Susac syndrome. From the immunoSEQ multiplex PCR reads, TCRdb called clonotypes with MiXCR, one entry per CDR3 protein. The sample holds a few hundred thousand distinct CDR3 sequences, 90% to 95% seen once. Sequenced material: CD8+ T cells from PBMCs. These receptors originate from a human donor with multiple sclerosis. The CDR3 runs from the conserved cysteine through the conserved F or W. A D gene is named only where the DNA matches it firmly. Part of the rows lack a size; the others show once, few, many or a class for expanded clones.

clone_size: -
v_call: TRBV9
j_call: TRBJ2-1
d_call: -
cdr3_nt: TGTGCCAGCAGCGCCGGCGATGAGCAGTTCTTC
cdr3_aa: CASSAGDEQFF

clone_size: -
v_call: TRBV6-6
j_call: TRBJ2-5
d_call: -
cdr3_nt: TGTGCCAGCAGTGCCTCAGGGTTTGGGGAGACCCAGTACTTC
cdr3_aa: CASSASGFGETQYF

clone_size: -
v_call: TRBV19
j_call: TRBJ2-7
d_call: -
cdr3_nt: TGTGCCAGTAGTATTAGGGGATCAACCTACGAGCAGTACTTC
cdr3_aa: CASSIRGSTYEQYF

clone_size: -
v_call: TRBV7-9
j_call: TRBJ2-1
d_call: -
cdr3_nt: TGTGCCAGCAGCTTAGCGGGGTCCTATGAGCAGTTCTTC
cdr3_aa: CASSLAGSYEQFF

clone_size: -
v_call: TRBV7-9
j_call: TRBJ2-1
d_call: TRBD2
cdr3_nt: TGTGCCAGCAGCGACGGACTAGCGAACGTCAATGAGCAGTTCTTC
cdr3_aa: CASSDGLANVNEQFF

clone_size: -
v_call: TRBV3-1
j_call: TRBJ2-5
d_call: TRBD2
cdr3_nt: TGTGCCAGCAGCCAAGGGGGGGGACAAGAGACCCAGTACTTC
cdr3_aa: CASSQGGGQETQYF

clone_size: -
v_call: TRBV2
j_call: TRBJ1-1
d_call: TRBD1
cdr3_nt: TGTGCCAGCGGTCGGGACAGCATAAACTTTGAAGCTTTCTTT
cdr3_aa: CASGRDSINFEAFF

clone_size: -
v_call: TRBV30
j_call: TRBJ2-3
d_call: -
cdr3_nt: TGTGCCTGGAGTGGTCGCTGGGGCGCTTCCACAGATACGCAGTATTTT
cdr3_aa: CAWSGRWGASTDTQYF

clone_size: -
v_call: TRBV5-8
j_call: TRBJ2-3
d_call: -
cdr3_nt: TGTGCCAGCAGCTTGGGGACCCGAGGGGATATGCAGTATTTT
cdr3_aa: CASSLGTRGDMQYF

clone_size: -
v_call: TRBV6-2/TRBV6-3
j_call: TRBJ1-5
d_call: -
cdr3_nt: TGTGCCAGCAGTTCCCTGCGATCAGGGCAGAATCAGCCCCAGCATTTT
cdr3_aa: CASSSLRSGQNQPQHF

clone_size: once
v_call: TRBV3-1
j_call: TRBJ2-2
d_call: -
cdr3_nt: TGTGCCAGCAGCCAAGACAGGAGAGAGGGATCCACCGGGGAGCTGTTTTTT
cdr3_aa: CASSQDRREGSTGELFF

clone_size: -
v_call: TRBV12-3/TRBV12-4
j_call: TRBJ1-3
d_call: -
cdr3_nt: TGTGCCAGCAGTTTGCCGGGACATCTTCTCTCTGGAAACACCATATATTTT
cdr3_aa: CASSLPGHLLSGNTIYF

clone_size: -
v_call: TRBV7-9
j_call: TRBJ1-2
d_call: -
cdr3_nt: TGTGCCAGCAGCTTTGAGGGGGGACAAGGAGGAATAGGGACCTTC
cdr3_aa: CASSFEGGQGGIGTF

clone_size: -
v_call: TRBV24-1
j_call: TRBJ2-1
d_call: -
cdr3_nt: TGTGCCACCAGTGATTGGGACAGCGGGTCCTACAATGAGCAGTTCTTC
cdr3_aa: CATSDWDSGSYNEQFF

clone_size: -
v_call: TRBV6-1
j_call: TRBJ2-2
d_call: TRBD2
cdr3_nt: TGTGCCAGCACCCCGCGGGGGGCCCGGCGGGAGCTGTTTTTT
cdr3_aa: CASTPRGARRELFF

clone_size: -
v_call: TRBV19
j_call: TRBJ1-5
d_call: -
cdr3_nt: TGTGCCAGTAGTATCTCGGATTATAGCAATCAGCCCCAGCATTTT
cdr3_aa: CASSISDYSNQPQHF

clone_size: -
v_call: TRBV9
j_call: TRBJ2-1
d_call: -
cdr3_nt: TGTGCCAGCAGCGCGAACAATGAGCAGTTCTTC
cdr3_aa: CASSANNEQFF

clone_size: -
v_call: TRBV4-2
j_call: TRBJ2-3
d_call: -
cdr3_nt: TGTGCCAGCAGCCAAGACAGAGCCCGTCCCGCAGATACGCAGTATTTT
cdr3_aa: CASSQDRARPADTQYF

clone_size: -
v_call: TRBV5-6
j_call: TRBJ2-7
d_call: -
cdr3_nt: TGTGCCAGCAGCTTGGCGCCCCCAAACGAGCAGTACTTC
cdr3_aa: CASSLAPPNEQYF

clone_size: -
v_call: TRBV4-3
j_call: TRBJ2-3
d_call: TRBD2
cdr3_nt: TGCGCCAGCAGCCAAGATGGTCCCCCAGCGGGATATAGCACAGATACGCAGTATTTT
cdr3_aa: CASSQDGPPAGYSTDTQYF

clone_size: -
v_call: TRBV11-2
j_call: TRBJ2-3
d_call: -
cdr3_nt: TGTGCCAGCAGCTTCGGAGCTGCATTCACAGATACGCAGTATTTT
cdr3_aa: CASSFGAAFTDTQYF

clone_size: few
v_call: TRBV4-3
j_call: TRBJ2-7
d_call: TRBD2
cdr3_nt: TGCGCCAGCAGCCATCGGACTAGCGGACATTACGAGCAGTACTTC
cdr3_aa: CASSHRTSGHYEQYF

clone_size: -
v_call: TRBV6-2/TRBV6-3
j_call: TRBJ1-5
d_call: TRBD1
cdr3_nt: TGTGCCAGCAGCCTGGGACAGGGGATTGCTCAGCCCCAGCATTTT
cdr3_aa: CASSLGQGIAQPQHF

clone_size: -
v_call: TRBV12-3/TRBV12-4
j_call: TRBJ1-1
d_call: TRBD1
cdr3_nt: TGTGCCAGCAGTCCGGTCCGGGACAGGGTGAAGAACACTGAAGCTTTCTTT
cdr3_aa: CASSPVRDRVKNTEAFF

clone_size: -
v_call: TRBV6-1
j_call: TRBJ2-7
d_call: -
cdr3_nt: TGTGCCAGCAGTCCCACCGTCGGGGGTACCTACGAGCAGTACTTC
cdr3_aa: CASSPTVGGTYEQYF

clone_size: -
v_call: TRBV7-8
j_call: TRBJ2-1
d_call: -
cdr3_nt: TGTGCCAGCAGCCCCAAGGTGGGCAATGAGCAGTTCTTC
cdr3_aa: CASSPKVGNEQFF

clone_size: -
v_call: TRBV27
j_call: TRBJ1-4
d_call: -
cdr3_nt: TGTGCCAGCAATTTGTTGGGGTCTAATGAAAAACTGTTTTTT
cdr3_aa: CASNLLGSNEKLFF

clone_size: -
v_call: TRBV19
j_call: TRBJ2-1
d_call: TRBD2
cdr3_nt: TGTGCCAGTGGGCTAGCGGGACCCTACAATGAGCAGTTCTTC
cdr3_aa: CASGLAGPYNEQFF

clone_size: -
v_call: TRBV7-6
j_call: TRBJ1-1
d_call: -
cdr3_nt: TGTGCCAGCAGCTTCGACGGCACTGAAGCTTTCTTT
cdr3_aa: CASSFDGTEAFF

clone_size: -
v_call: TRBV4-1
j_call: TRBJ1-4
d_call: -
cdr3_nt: TGCGCCAGCCGGGAGTCAACTAATGAAAAACTGTTTTTT
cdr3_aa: CASRESTNEKLFF

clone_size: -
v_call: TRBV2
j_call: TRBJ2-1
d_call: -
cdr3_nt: TGTGCCAGCAGTGAATTGCCAGGGGTGTACAATGAGCAGTTCTTC
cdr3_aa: CASSELPGVYNEQFF

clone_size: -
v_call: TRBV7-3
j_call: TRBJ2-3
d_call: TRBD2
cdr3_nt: TGTGCCAGCAGCTTAACTGGACTAGCGGGACTCACAGATACGCAGTATTTT
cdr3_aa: CASSLTGLAGLTDTQYF

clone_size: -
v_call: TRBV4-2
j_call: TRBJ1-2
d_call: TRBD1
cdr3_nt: TGTGCCAGCAGCCAAGATTGGGACAGGGAAGCGGGCCTCTATGGCTACACCTTC
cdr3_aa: CASSQDWDREAGLYGYTF

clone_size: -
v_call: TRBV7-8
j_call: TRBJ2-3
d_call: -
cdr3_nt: TGTGCCAGCAGTGCAGGAAGGGACTTCCCACGCACAGATACGCAGTATTTT
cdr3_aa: CASSAGRDFPRTDTQYF

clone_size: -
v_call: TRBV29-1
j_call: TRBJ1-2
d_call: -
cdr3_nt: TGCAGCGTTGTCAAGGGTGACTCCTATGGCTACACCTTC
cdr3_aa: CSVVKGDSYGYTF

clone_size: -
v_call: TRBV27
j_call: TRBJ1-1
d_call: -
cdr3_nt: TGTGCCAGCAGTTTAGGGGGGTGGGAGAACACTGAAGCTTTCTTT
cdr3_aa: CASSLGGWENTEAFF

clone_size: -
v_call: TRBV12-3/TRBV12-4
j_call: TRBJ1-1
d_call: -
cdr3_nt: TGTGCCAGCAGGGGACACGAGAACACTGAAGCTTTCTTT
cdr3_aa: CASRGHENTEAFF

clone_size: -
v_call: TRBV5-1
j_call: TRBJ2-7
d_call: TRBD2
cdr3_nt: TGCGCCAGCAGCTTGTACGGGGGGACCTACGAGCAGTACTTC
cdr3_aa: CASSLYGGTYEQYF

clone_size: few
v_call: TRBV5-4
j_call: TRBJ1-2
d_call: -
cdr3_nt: TGTGCCAGCAGCTTGGCCGATTCGTATGGCTACACCTTC
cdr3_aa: CASSLADSYGYTF

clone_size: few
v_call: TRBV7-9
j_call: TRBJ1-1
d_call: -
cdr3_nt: TGTGCCAGCAGCTTAGGAACGGGGGAAACTGAAGCTTTCTTT
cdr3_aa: CASSLGTGETEAFF

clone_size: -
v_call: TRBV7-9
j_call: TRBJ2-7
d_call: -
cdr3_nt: TGTGCCAGCAGCTTAGTGGGTCCCAACACCGAGCAGTACTTC
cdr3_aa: CASSLVGPNTEQYF

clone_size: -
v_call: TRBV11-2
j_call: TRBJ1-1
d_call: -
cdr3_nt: TGTGCCAGCAGTCCCCCCTTTGGGTTCACTGAAGCTTTCTTT
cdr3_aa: CASSPPFGFTEAFF

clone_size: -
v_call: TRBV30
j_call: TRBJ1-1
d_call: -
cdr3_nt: TGTGCCTGGAGTGTAGGAGGATTGACTGAAGCTTTCTTT
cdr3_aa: CAWSVGGLTEAFF

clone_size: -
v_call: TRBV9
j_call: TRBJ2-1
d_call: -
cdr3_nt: TGTGCCAGCAGCTCTCCTGGGGGACCCAATTACAATGAGCAGTTCTTC
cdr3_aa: CASSSPGGPNYNEQFF

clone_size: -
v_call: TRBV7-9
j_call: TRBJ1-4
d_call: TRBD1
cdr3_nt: TGTGCCAGCAGCTTAGTCGAGGGGGCAAGCAATGAAAAACTGTTTTTT
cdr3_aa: CASSLVEGASNEKLFF

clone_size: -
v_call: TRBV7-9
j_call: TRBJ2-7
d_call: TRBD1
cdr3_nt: TGTGCCAGCAGCGCTTCGGGACAGGGTGCCTACGAGCAGTACTTC
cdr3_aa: CASSASGQGAYEQYF

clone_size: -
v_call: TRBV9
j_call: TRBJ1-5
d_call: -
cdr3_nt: TGTGCCAGCAGCGTAGATGGAGCTCTCAATCAGCCCCAGCATTTT
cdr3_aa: CASSVDGALNQPQHF

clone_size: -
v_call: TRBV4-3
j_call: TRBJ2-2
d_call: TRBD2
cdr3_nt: TGCGCCAGCAGCCAAGGAGGGACTAGCGGGAAGACCGGGGAGCTGTTTTTT
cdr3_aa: CASSQGGTSGKTGELFF